This T cell receptor (beta chain) originates from a study of blood T cell repertoires in COVID-19. Study overall: Whether acute or convalescent, the COVID-19 samples came from the United States, Italy and Spain. Sources were T cells, B-cell-depleted T cells, or PBMCs; the material itself was cDNA or gDNA.

Per the authors' pipeline: Amplification of reference gene primers provided the estimated nucleated cell counts. Data came from immunoSEQ multiplex PCR; TCRdb stores just in-frame clones and leaves some out. Clone size and V and J calls were adopted from that table, with D and trimming inferred from the DNA. Here the sample spans about 80,000 clones, 76% being singletons. Sequences were obtained from peripheral blood. The clonotype was recovered from a man between 65 and 79 years old with active or convalescent COVID-19.

The CDR3 coding sequence is TGTGCCACAACCACAGGGGATAGAAAACTGTTTTTT. Residues: CATTTGDRKLFF. V and J are TRBV28 and TRBJ1-4, with TRBD1 identical over 7 bases. This CDR3 has 12 amino acids. Trimming cost V 10 bases and J 10 bases; bases outside gene matches: 9. Looked up from germline, CDR1 is MDHEN and CDR2 is SYDVKM.